The clone carrying this T cell receptor (beta chain) has a handful of counts. What it binds is unknown. CDR1 and CDR2 from the germline V gene are DFQATT and SNEGSKA (reference sequence). The CDR3 consists of 15 residues. Trimming took 1 base from V and 5 from J, leaving 14 bases between them. A single record per CDR3 protein comes from TCRdb applying MiXCR to the 5' RACE reads. The sample contains 350,000 to 600,000 distinct CDR3 sequences, over 12% of which appear only once. The data were obtained in a study of identical twins. Study-level points and caveats: Out-of-frame alpha sequences common to twins were enriched for low generation probability. Models came in too low on out-of-frame TCR alpha sharing in monozygotic twins. Insertion counts were lower in abundant cord blood beta clonotypes, a trend that memory repertoires did not show. Findings depended on cross-sectional statistics rather than tracking the same donors.

These data are also associated with another study on yellow fever vaccine responses in identical twins.

Sample: CD4+ T cells sorted from blood. V and J are TRBV20-1 and TRBJ2-2; unclear D gene. The source is a young woman in good health. This CDR3 reads CSARVIGTSTGELFF. CDR3 bases: TGCAGTGCTAGAGTCATAGGTACCTCTACCGGGGAGCTGTTTTTT.